This is a list of T cell receptor beta chains from one sample in a study of cytomegalovirus exposure and HLA in healthy donors. Only in-frame clones appear in the TCRdb table, and some are missing; sequencing was by immunoSEQ multiplex PCR. The table shows about 140,000 clones, with 73% occurring only once. What was sequenced was PBMCs. The source of these receptors is a human donor in good health. CDR3s include the opening cysteine and the closing phenylalanine or tryptophan. The order of the fields is V gene, J gene, clone size, D gene, CDR3 protein, CDR3 DNA. The D gene is left open where the match is weak. Expanded clones are given a class, and other clones once, few, many or no size at all.

v_call: TRBV6-1; j_call: TRBJ2-3; clone_size: -; d_call: TRBD1; cdr3_aa: CASRGQGEDTQYF; cdr3_nt: TGTGCCAGCAGGGGACAGGGGGAGGATACGCAGTATTTT
v_call: TRBV5-1; j_call: TRBJ2-2; clone_size: -; d_call: -; cdr3_aa: CASSLMQLGNTGELFF; cdr3_nt: TGCGCCAGCAGCTTGATGCAACTCGGGAACACCGGGGAGCTGTTTTTT
v_call: TRBV5-4; j_call: TRBJ1-3; clone_size: -; d_call: -; cdr3_aa: CASSLQGPSNTIYF; cdr3_nt: TGTGCCAGCAGCTTGCAGGGGCCCTCGAACACCATATATTTT
v_call: TRBV5-6; j_call: TRBJ2-1; clone_size: -; d_call: -; cdr3_aa: CASSFDRYNEQFF; cdr3_nt: TGTGCCAGCAGCTTCGACAGATACAATGAGCAGTTCTTC
v_call: TRBV6-5; j_call: TRBJ2-7; clone_size: -; d_call: -; cdr3_aa: CASSLANYEQYF; cdr3_nt: TGTGCCAGCAGCTTGGCCAACTACGAGCAGTACTTC
v_call: TRBV5-4; j_call: TRBJ2-2; clone_size: -; d_call: TRBD1; cdr3_aa: CASSLLTGGTGELFF; cdr3_nt: TGTGCCAGCAGCTTGCTAACAGGGGGCACCGGGGAGCTGTTTTTT
v_call: TRBV7-3; j_call: TRBJ2-1; clone_size: -; d_call: TRBD2; cdr3_aa: CASSRRIAGTSGNEQFF; cdr3_nt: TGTGCCAGCAGCCGCCGAATCGCCGGGACTAGCGGGAATGAGCAGTTCTTC
v_call: TRBV10-3; j_call: TRBJ2-1; clone_size: few; d_call: TRBD2; cdr3_aa: CAIGTSGGPNEQFF; cdr3_nt: TGTGCCATTGGGACTAGCGGGGGCCCGAATGAGCAGTTCTTC
v_call: TRBV7-9; j_call: TRBJ2-1; clone_size: few; d_call: -; cdr3_aa: CASSTGVRFEQFF; cdr3_nt: TGTGCCAGCAGCACGGGAGTACGTTTTGAGCAGTTCTTC
v_call: TRBV2; j_call: TRBJ1-1; clone_size: -; d_call: TRBD1; cdr3_aa: CASSRTGGLAFF; cdr3_nt: TGTGCCAGCAGTAGGACAGGGGGCTTAGCTTTCTTT
v_call: TRBV27; j_call: TRBJ1-1; clone_size: -; d_call: -; cdr3_aa: CASSAWPDTEAFF; cdr3_nt: TGTGCCAGCAGCGCGTGGCCGGACACCGAAGCTTTCTTT
v_call: TRBV5-6; j_call: TRBJ2-7; clone_size: -; d_call: TRBD2; cdr3_aa: CASSLGGLAYEQYF; cdr3_nt: TGTGCCAGCAGCTTGGGGGGACTAGCCTACGAGCAGTACTTC
v_call: TRBV7-3; j_call: TRBJ2-7; clone_size: -; d_call: -; cdr3_aa: CASSLTGAGDEQYF; cdr3_nt: TGTGCCAGCAGCTTAACAGGTGCGGGTGACGAGCAGTACTTC
v_call: TRBV19; j_call: TRBJ1-5; clone_size: -; d_call: -; cdr3_aa: CASSIEPFQPQHF; cdr3_nt: TGTGCCAGTAGTATTGAGCCATTCCAGCCCCAGCATTTT
v_call: TRBV7-2; j_call: TRBJ2-2; clone_size: -; d_call: TRBD2; cdr3_aa: CASGTSDPNTGELFF; cdr3_nt: TGTGCCTCAGGGACTAGCGACCCGAACACCGGGGAGCTGTTTTTT
v_call: TRBV4-2; j_call: TRBJ2-3; clone_size: -; d_call: -; cdr3_aa: CASSQGLDTQYF; cdr3_nt: TGTGCCAGCAGCCAAGGGCTAGATACGCAGTATTTT
v_call: TRBV2; j_call: TRBJ2-3; clone_size: -; d_call: -; cdr3_aa: CASSELTVGDTQYF; cdr3_nt: TGTGCCAGCAGTGAACTTACCGTCGGGGATACGCAGTATTTT
v_call: TRBV27; j_call: TRBJ1-4; clone_size: -; d_call: -; cdr3_aa: CASSDRSPRGKLFF; cdr3_nt: TGTGCCAGCAGTGACAGGAGCCCTAGGGGAAAACTGTTTTTT
v_call: TRBV5-1; j_call: TRBJ1-1; clone_size: -; d_call: TRBD1; cdr3_aa: CASSLAPKDRGTEAFF; cdr3_nt: TGCGCCAGCAGCTTAGCTCCAAAGGACAGGGGGACTGAAGCTTTCTTT
v_call: TRBV9; j_call: TRBJ1-4; clone_size: -; d_call: -; cdr3_aa: CASSVTGQSYEKLFF; cdr3_nt: TGTGCCAGCAGCGTAACCGGACAGTCCTACGAAAAACTGTTTTTT
v_call: TRBV6-1; j_call: TRBJ1-3; clone_size: -; d_call: -; cdr3_aa: CASSEAKRLISGNTIYF; cdr3_nt: TGTGCCAGCAGTGAAGCGAAGAGACTGATCTCTGGAAACACCATATATTTT